This T cell receptor beta chain was sequenced for a study of blood T cell repertoires in COVID-19. The wider study: The cDNA or gDNA used as material had been derived from T cells, B-cell-depleted T cells, or PBMCs.

Germline loops: CDR1 LNHDA, CDR2 SQIVND (reference sequence). With 7 bases clipped from V and 5 bases from J, the junction kept 7 bases outside the gene matches. This CDR3 comprises 16 residues. Participant reports of clinical history set cohort assignment. Data came from immunoSEQ multiplex PCR; TCRdb stores just in-frame clones and leaves some out. The repertoire holds 200,000 to 250,000 clones, with roughly 87% as singletons. V gene TRBV19 combines with J gene TRBJ2-2; 13 bases are a match to TRBD2. The clonotype comes from a man between 18 and 29 years old with acute COVID-19. The sample consisted of PBMCs or T cells enriched from blood (not recorded which). The CDR3 sequence: CASKLAGGPGTGELFF. CDR3 in DNA: TGTGCCAGTAAACTAGCGGGAGGGCCGGGAACCGGGGAGCTGTTTTTT.